The present TCR beta chain was sequenced within a study of blood T cell repertoires in COVID-19. Study processing details: The assay estimated nucleated cells by amplifying reference gene primers. Sequencing used immunoSEQ multiplex PCR; TCRdb keeps in-frame clones, though not all of them. V, J and clone size were drawn from that table, and D and trimming were deduced from the DNA. The table lists roughly 180,000 clones, 70% to 80% of them singletons. Trimming took off 0 bases at V and 7 bases at J, with 18 bases between the two ends. Germline CDR1 SQVTM, CDR2 ANQGSEA. The CDR3 is 15 residues long. This clone was counted only a few times.

The V gene is TRBV29-1, the J gene TRBJ1-2; possibly TRBD1 for D (5 bases). The TCR comes from a woman between 50 and 59 years old with active or convalescent COVID-19. Sequencing was performed on peripheral blood. The CDR3 loop reads CSVEDGRGRSSGYTF. In DNA, the CDR3 is TGCAGCGTTGAAGATGGGCGGGGGAGAAGTAGTGGCTACACCTTC.